This T cell receptor (beta chain) stems from a study of beta chain features in type 1 diabetes. Study-wide background: Taken together, all samples contributed roughly 100 million examined sorted cells. Findings and limits, study-wide: Insertion counts at VDJ junctions were lower in type 1 diabetes patients, who also showed more deletions there. A moderate, significant TCRB CDR3 shortening appeared in type 1 diabetes across four CD4+ subsets.

A word on this clone: Its antigen is unidentified.

Investigators reverse transcribed all isolated RNA, so they sequenced expressed TCRB transcripts. Naive, central memory and regulatory T cell samples produced a mean of about 4 million reads. Repertoires were generated with immunoSEQ multiplex PCR, while TCRdb's copy carries only in-frame clones and drops some. The table has under 300,000 clones, 14% seen once. Losses at the gene ends were 0 bases for V and 5 bases for J; bases not matched to a gene: 8. CDR3 length equals 16 residues. Germline V gene data show CDR1 as MGHRA and CDR2 as YSYEKL. Markers CD45RO/CCR7/CD25/CD127/CD95/CD27 served to sort CD4+ naive, central memory, regulatory and stem cell-like memory cells.

Sequenced: naive CD4+ T cells from blood. The V gene is TRBV4-1, the J gene TRBJ1-1; 8 bases are shared with TRBD1. The source of this sequence is a man aged 25-40 years with type 1 diabetes. The CDR3 coding sequence is TGCGCCAGCAGCCAAGAAGGGACAGGTGGTAGTACTGAAGCTTTCTTT. Its translation: CASSQEGTGGSTEAFF.